This T cell receptor beta chain comes out of a study of shared clonotypes between healthy human individuals. Findings of the study overall: The study found lower generation probabilities in non-shared clonotypes than in those shared by all four donors. It was observed that roughly 4.8% of naive CD4 clonotypes were shared across a handful of donors.

It was CD45RO-negative cells, positively selected for CCR7, that made up naive CD8 cells, with terminally differentiated effector memory CD45RA+ cells excluded. HIV-negative, healthy adults without recent acute infections or vaccinations were the donors. Data came from immunoSEQ multiplex PCR; TCRdb stores just in-frame clones and leaves some out. Found here are some 580,000 clones, 98% of them singletons; the top ten hold roughly 0.29%. Remarks on this clone: What it binds is not known.

CDR3 length equals 14 residues. Trimming pared 7 bases from V and 6 bases from J, leaving 17 bases between. Germline CDR1 is SEHNR and CDR2 is FQNEAQ (reference sequence). J is TRBJ2-3 and V is TRBV7-9; D gene uncertain. The clonotype was recovered from a man aged 25 to 40 in good health. Material: naive CD8+ T cells sorted from blood. CDR3 sequence (DNA): TGTGCCAGCACCGGGCCAAGGGCAAAGGATACGCAGTATTTT. Its translation: CASTGPRAKDTQYF.